This T cell receptor (beta chain) was documented in a study of T cell responses to AZD1222 COVID-19 vaccine. The protocol was immunoSEQ multiplex PCR, while the TCRdb copy is restricted to in-frame clones and leaves out a portion. The table shows under 200,000 clones, with 88% occurring only once. Per the germline V gene, CDR1 is MDHEN and CDR2 is SYDVKM. There are 12 residues in the CDR3. Trimming took off 6 bases at V and 2 bases at J, with 4 bases between the two ends. The sequences come from peripheral blood, collected 28 days after the second AZD1222 dose. The clonotype originates from an adult who received the AZD1222 COVID-19 vaccine. V is TRBV28 and J is TRBJ1-4; D is undetermined. CDR3 DNA sequence: TGTGCCAGCAGACAGACTAATGAAAAACTGTTTTTT. It translates to CASRQTNEKLFF. The full variable domain, completed using reference TRBV28 and TRBJ1-4, is DVKVTQSSRYLVKRTGEKVFLECVQDMDHENMFWYRQDPGLGLRLIYFSYDVKMKEKGDIPEGYSVSREKKERFSLILESASTNQTSMYLCASRQTNEKLFFGSGTQLSVL.